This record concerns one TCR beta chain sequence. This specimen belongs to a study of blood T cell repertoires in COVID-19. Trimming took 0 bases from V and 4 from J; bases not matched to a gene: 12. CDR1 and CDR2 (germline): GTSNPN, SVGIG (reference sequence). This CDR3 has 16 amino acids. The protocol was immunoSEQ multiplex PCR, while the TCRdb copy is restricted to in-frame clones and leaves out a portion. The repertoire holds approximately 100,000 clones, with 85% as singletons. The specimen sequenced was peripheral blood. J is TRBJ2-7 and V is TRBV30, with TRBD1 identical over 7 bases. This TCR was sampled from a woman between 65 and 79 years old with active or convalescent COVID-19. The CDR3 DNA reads TGTGCCTGGAGTGTGCGCAGGGGGTCGCCCTTGTACGAGCAGTACTTC. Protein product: CAWSVRRGSPLYEQYF.